The 29 T cell receptor beta chains below all came from one sample that was sequenced in a study of T cells after somatic rescue of genetic block (dated by TCRdb to 2020 to 2022). Library preparation employed the immunoSEQ multiplex PCR assay. This immuneACCESS table, as held by TCRdb, lists in-frame sequences with V and J called but not all clones. Of the missing ones, under half trace to an unresolved V gene in checked studies; the others have no known cause. The sample includes 110,000 or so clones, with under 95% observed a single time. The ten largest clones represent about 1.5% of the sample. What was sequenced was peripheral blood mononuclear cells (PBMCs). All receptors come from a young woman.

The V and J genes are TRBV6-5 and TRBJ2-7, with a tentative D call TRBD2 (5 bases). V gave up 8 bases and J gave up 2 bases, with 19 bases separating them. Germline loops: CDR1 MNHEY, CDR2 SVGAGI. CDR3 length: 15 amino acids. CDR3 sequence reads: CASRFGVFEAYEQYF. CDR3 bases: TGTGCCAGCCGATTCGGGGTTTTCGAGGCCTACGAGCAGTACTTC.

The DNA for the CDR3 is TGCGCCAGCAGCCAAGACCAATATGGCTACACCTTC. This codes for CASSQDQYGYTF. The rearrangement links TRBV4-1 to TRBJ1-2; no firm D call. The germline CDR1 and CDR2 sequences are MGHRA and YSYEKL. The CDR3 covers 12 residues. The V end was cut by 0 bases, the J end by 5 bases, with 4 bases between.

J is TRBJ1-2 and V is TRBV4-3, with a possible D match to TRBD1 (6 bases). From germline, CDR1 is LGHNA and CDR2 YSLEER. This CDR3 has 14 residues. Trimming removed 0 bases at V and 4 bases at J, with 9 bases between. In DNA, the CDR3 is TGCGCCAGCAGCCAAGATACAGGGAGCTATGGCTACACCTTC. As protein: CASSQDTGSYGYTF.

The J gene is TRBJ2-7, the V gene TRBV5-1; 9 nucleotides align to TRBD1. The CDR3 has 15 amino acids. Germline CDR1 and CDR2: SGHRS and YFSETQ. Trimming at V came to 3 bases and at J to 1 base, leaving 5 bases not matched to a gene. The CDR3 DNA reads as TGCGCCAGCAGCTCGACCGGGACAGGGTCCTACGAGCAGTACTTC. Translated: CASSSTGTGSYEQYF.

The chain uses TRBV19 and TRBJ1-6, with D tentatively TRBD1 (6 bases). The CDR3 loop spans 14 amino acids. V lost 7 bases, J lost 8 bases, and 15 bases lay in between. In germline, CDR1 is LNHDA, CDR2 SQIVND (reference sequence). The CDR3 region is CASTLGGMDSPLHF. CDR3 nucleotides: TGTGCCAGTACTCTTGGGGGCATGGATTCACCCCTCCACTTT.

The rearrangement uses TRBV7-2 and TRBJ2-5; TRBD1 is a possible D gene (5 bases). V shed 5 bases and J shed 1 base, with 11 bases lying between them. This CDR3 is built from 14 residues. Looked up from germline, CDR1 is SGHTA and CDR2 is FQGNSA. This CDR3 reads CASSQDSVQETQYF. The CDR3 DNA sequence: TGTGCCAGCAGCCAAGACAGCGTCCAAGAGACCCAGTACTTC.

V is TRBV5-1 and J is TRBJ1-2; the match to TRBD1 covers 7 bases. Germline lookup yields CDR1 SGHRS and CDR2 YFSETQ. The CDR3 totals 14 residues. After removal of 1 base from V and 7 bases from J, the junction contained 7 bases not matched to a gene. CDR3 residues: CASSLTTAGGGYTF. The DNA of the CDR3 is TGCGCCAGCAGCTTGACTACGGCAGGGGGTGGCTACACCTTC.

The rearrangement links TRBV9 to TRBJ2-7; TRBD2 matches at 7 bases. Germline V lookup: CDR1 SGDLS, CDR2 YYNGEE. The J segment lost 0 bases and the V segment lost 1 base, leaving 4 bases of the junction unmatched. The CDR3 has 15 amino acids. Here the CDR3 reads CASSVPRGSSYEQYF. CDR3 sequence (DNA): TGTGCCAGCAGCGTACCGCGGGGGAGCTCCTACGAGCAGTACTTC.

This clone was found a few times. The chain recombines TRBV27 with TRBJ1-2; 11 bases line up with TRBD1. From germline, CDR1 is MNHEY and CDR2 SMNVEV (reference sequence). The CDR3 sequence is 14 residues long. The trim removed 4 bases at V and 7 bases at J, leaving 5 bases unmatched. CDR3 DNA sequence: TGTGCCAGCAGTTCACGGACAGGGGGCCTTGGCTACACCTTC. It encodes CASSSRTGGLGYTF.

J is TRBJ2-2 and V is TRBV5-1; D is perhaps TRBD2 (6 bases). CDR3 length: 16 amino acids. Germline V lookup: CDR1 SGHRS, CDR2 YFSETQ. Between the trimmed V and J ends, which lost 5 bases and 0 bases, there was a span of 14 bases. The CDR3 loop is CASRGDVAANTGELFF. The CDR3 nucleotides read TGCGCCAGCAGGGGGGACGTAGCGGCGAACACCGGGGAGCTGTTTTTT.

The chain is built from TRBV5-1 and TRBJ2-1; 9 bases fit TRBD1. The V gene's germline CDR1 is SGHRS and CDR2 YFSETQ. This CDR3 is built from 18 residues. V lost 3 bases, J lost 4 bases, and 14 bases stayed unmatched. DNA of the CDR3: TGCGCCAGCAGCTCGTTATCACAGGGGGCAGGGATTTACAATGAGCAGTTCTTC. Protein sequence: CASSSLSQGAGIYNEQFF.

The rearrangement links TRBV5-5 to TRBJ1-4; 8 bases line up with TRBD1. This CDR3 is built from 15 residues. Germline V gene lookup returns CDR1 SGHKS and CDR2 YYEKEE (reference sequence). V gave up 0 bases and J gave up 5 bases; unmatched junction bases: 3. The CDR3 protein is CASSLGGQGNEKLFF. The CDR3 DNA reads as TGTGCCAGCAGCTTGGGCGGACAGGGAAATGAAAAACTGTTTTTT. Complete variable domain (other parts from reference TRBV5-5 and TRBJ1-4): DAGVTQSPTHLIKTRGQQVTLRCSPISGHKSVSWYQQVLGQGPQFIFQYYEKEERGRGNFPDRFSARQFPNYSSELNVNALLLGDSALYLCASSLGGQGNEKLFFGSGTQLSVL.

This rearrangement joins TRBV10-3 to TRBJ1-1, with 8 bases fitting TRBD1. V gave up 6 bases and J gave up 8 bases; unmatched junction bases: 8. This CDR3 is 13 amino acids long. Germline V gives CDR1 ENHRY, CDR2 SYGVKD. The CDR3 sequence is CAIRENRGSEAFF. The DNA of the CDR3 is TGTGCCATCAGGGAAAACAGGGGGTCCGAAGCTTTCTTT.

The chain uses TRBV27 and TRBJ1-2, with D possibly being TRBD1 (5 bases). The CDR3 sequence is 13 residues long. Per the germline V gene, CDR1 is MNHEY and CDR2 is SMNVEV (reference sequence). V was clipped by 2 bases and J by 7 bases, with 11 bases between them. The CDR3 region has the DNA TGTGCCAGCAGTTTACAAGGGACGGGTGGCTACACCTTC. Translated, it gives CASSLQGTGGYTF.

CDR3 DNA: TGTGCCAGCAAGGGCGCGGCGAACACCGGGGAGCTGTTTTTT. This codes for CASKGAANTGELFF. The chain employs TRBV6-1 and TRBJ2-2; D unresolved. The germline V gene encodes CDR1 MNHNS and CDR2 SASEGT. This CDR3 has 14 residues. Trimming took 7 bases from V and 0 from J, leaving 9 bases between them.

The chain is built from TRBV4-2 and TRBJ1-3; a possible D gene is TRBD1 (6 bases). The V and J ends lost 1 base and 3 bases respectively, with 7 bases between them. The CDR3 is made up of 14 amino acids. Germline V gene data show CDR1 as LGHNA and CDR2 as YNFKEQ. CDR3 protein: CASSQGTVGNTIYF. In DNA form, the CDR3 reads TGTGCCAGCAGCCAAGGGACAGTTGGAAACACCATATATTTT.

There are a few counts of this clone. The sample carries other DNA sequences with the same CDR3. V and J are TRBV5-4 and TRBJ2-5; D is undetermined. V shed 4 bases and J shed 1 base, with 2 bases lying between them. Germline CDR1 SGHNT, CDR2 YYREEE (reference sequence). The CDR3 spans 11 residues. The CDR3 reads CASSLQETQYF. The CDR3 DNA reads as TGTGCCAGCAGCCTCCAAGAGACCCAGTACTTC.

The rearrangement uses TRBV28 and TRBJ2-3, with TRBD2 identical over 9 bases. The CDR3 is 16 amino acids. Germline V lookup: CDR1 MDHEN, CDR2 SYDVKM. J was trimmed by 0 bases and V by 6 bases; bases with no gene match: 7. The CDR3 DNA sequence: TGTGCCAGCAGCTTAGCGGGGGCCTTTAGCACAGATACGCAGTATTTT. Translation gives CASSLAGAFSTDTQYF.

The chain carries TRBV7-3 and TRBJ1-2; 8 bases are a match to TRBD1. V was pared by 4 bases and J by 5 bases, with 6 bases of the junction left unmatched. Germline assignment: CDR1 SGHTA and CDR2 FQGTGA. The CDR3 has 14 residues. The CDR3 DNA reads as TGTGCCAGCAGCTCACCAGGGGGCGGGTATGGCTACACCTTC. This gives the protein CASSSPGGGYGYTF. The whole variable domain, filled in from reference TRBV7-3 and TRBJ1-2, reads GAGVSQTPSNKVTEKGKYVELRCDPISGHTALYWYRQSLGQGPEFLIYFQGTGAADDSGLPNDRFFAVRPEGSVSTLKIQRTERGDSAVYLCASSSPGGGYGYTFGSGTRLTVV.

This chain connects TRBV6-1 to TRBJ1-3, with a weak D call TRBD1 (6 bases). This CDR3 is 15 amino acids long. Germline assignment: CDR1 MNHNS and CDR2 SASEGT. The ends were cut back, 6 bases at V and 5 bases at J, with 17 bases in the middle. As DNA, the CDR3 is TGTGCCAGCAGGGACATGGGGGGCCCTCGAAACACCATATATTTT. Its protein is CASRDMGGPRNTIYF.

The chain combines TRBV7-8 with TRBJ1-2, with 7 bases that match TRBD1. With 0 bases clipped from V and 3 bases from J, the junction kept 10 bases outside the gene matches. The CDR3 runs 17 residues. Germline values: CDR1 SGHVS, CDR2 FQNEAQ. The CDR3 reads CASSLAPRAGGDYGYTF. The CDR3 nucleotides read TGTGCCAGCAGCTTAGCGCCTCGGGCAGGGGGAGACTATGGCTACACCTTC.

V is TRBV5-4 and J is TRBJ2-1; no firm D call. Trimming took 3 bases from V and 3 from J, leaving 4 bases between them. This CDR3 region has 12 residues. Germline assignment: CDR1 SGHNT and CDR2 YYREEE (reference sequence). The DNA of the CDR3 is TGTGCCAGCAGCTACGACTACAATGAGCAGTTCTTC. Its translation is CASSYDYNEQFF.

The gene calls are TRBV7-2 and TRBJ1-2, with D uncertain. V was trimmed by 3 bases and J by 0 bases, leaving 14 bases between them. The CDR3 totals 16 residues. Germline V gives CDR1 SGHTA, CDR2 FQGNSA. The CDR3 DNA is TGTGCCAGCAGCTTGTTAGGCGGGGTTCCTAACTATGGCTACACCTTC. This codes for CASSLLGGVPNYGYTF. The variable domain in full, completed from reference TRBV7-2 and TRBJ1-2, reads GAGVSQSPSNKVTEKGKDVELRCDPISGHTALYWYRQSLGQGLEFLIYFQGNSAPDKSGLPSDRFSAERTGGSVSTLTIQRTQQEDSAVYLCASSLLGGVPNYGYTFGSGTRLTVV.

The chain couples TRBV9 to TRBJ1-5; 7 bases map to TRBD1. V dropped 7 bases and J dropped 6; count of bases not matched to a gene: 10. This CDR3 has 14 amino acids. Germline CDR1 reads SGDLS; CDR2 reads YYNGEE. The CDR3 region has the DNA TGTGCCAGCTCAACGACAGGGAAGGGTCAGCCCCAGCATTTT. This sequence encodes CASSTTGKGQPQHF. The variable domain in full, completed from reference TRBV9 and TRBJ1-5, reads DSGVTQTPKHLITATGQRVTLRCSPRSGDLSVYWYQQSLDQGLQFLIQYYNGEERAKGNILERFSAQQFPDLHSELNLSSLELGDSALYFCASSTTGKGQPQHFGDGTRLSIL.

The chain is built from TRBV9 and TRBJ1-2; the match to TRBD1 covers 8 bases. The CDR3 extends over 13 amino acids. From germline, CDR1 is SGDLS and CDR2 YYNGEE. Germline trimming cut 3 bases from V and 3 bases from J; bases unmatched to any gene: 1. CDR3 region: CASSAGQDYGYTF. CDR3 nucleotide sequence: TGTGCCAGCAGCGCGGGACAGGACTATGGCTACACCTTC. The entire variable domain, with the rest obtained from reference TRBV9 and TRBJ1-2, is as follows: DSGVTQTPKHLITATGQRVTLRCSPRSGDLSVYWYQQSLDQGLQFLIQYYNGEERAKGNILERFSAQQFPDLHSELNLSSLELGDSALYFCASSAGQDYGYTFGSGTRLTVV.

This clone was observed a few times. Within the sample, other DNA sequences also encode this same CDR3. This chain joins TRBV30 and TRBJ1-1; D unresolved. Germline CDR1 reads GTSNPN; CDR2 reads SVGIG (reference sequence). This CDR3 has 15 residues. V lost 0 bases to trimming and J lost 1 base, with 12 bases between them. CDR3 coding DNA: TGTGCCTGGAGTGTCGTAGGTTGGGGGAACACTGAAGCTTTCTTT. Its protein product is CAWSVVGWGNTEAFF.

The V and J genes are TRBV7-9 and TRBJ1-1; possibly TRBD1 for D (6 bases). The germline V gene encodes CDR1 SEHNR and CDR2 FQNEAQ (reference sequence). The CDR3 loop spans 14 amino acids. V was clipped by 6 bases and J by 0 bases, with 11 bases between them. The CDR3 protein is CASSLGHLNTEAFF. The DNA for the CDR3 is TGTGCCAGCAGTTTGGGACACCTGAACACTGAAGCTTTCTTT.

This clone was seen a handful of times. The chain links TRBV6-1 to TRBJ1-2, with 7 positions matching TRBD1. This CDR3 has 13 amino acids. CDR1 is MNHNS, CDR2 SASEGT, per germline. The J segment lost 6 bases and the V segment lost 0 bases, leaving 1 base of the junction unmatched. DNA of the CDR3: TGTGCCAGCAGTGAAGCCAGGGGGAATGGCTACACCTTC. Its translation is CASSEARGNGYTF.

This rearrangement joins TRBV7-8 to TRBJ1-5; 10 nucleotides align to TRBD1. In germline, CDR1 is SGHVS, CDR2 FQNEAQ. CDR3 length: 14 amino acids. The trim removed 5 bases at V and 7 bases at J, leaving 5 bases unmatched. Here the CDR3 DNA reads TGTGCCAGCAGCACCGGGACAGGGGTCCAGCCCCAGCATTTT. This translates into CASSTGTGVQPQHF. The complete variable domain, with remaining parts taken from reference TRBV7-8 and TRBJ1-5, reads GAGVSQSPRYKVAKRGQDVALRCDPISGHVSLFWYQQALGQGPEFLTYFQNEAQLDKSGLPSDRFFAERPEGSVSTLKIQRTQQEDSAVYLCASSTGTGVQPQHFGDGTRLSIL.